The 10 T cell receptor beta chains below all came from one sample that was sequenced in a study of blood T cell repertoires in COVID-19 (dated by TCRdb to 2020 to 2021). The library came from the immunoSEQ multiplex PCR assay. TCRdb provides this immuneACCESS table in a form limited to in-frame rearrangements. Some clones are lacking; in checked studies, under half of them reflect an unresolved V gene, and why the rest are absent is not known. For this sample there are around 700,000 clones; 90% appear just once. Of the sample, approximately 0.3% falls within the top ten clones. The sequencing input was peripheral blood. These receptors all come from a woman younger than 30 with acute or convalescent COVID-19.

Here the CDR3 reads CASSARGEEQFF. In DNA, the CDR3 is TGTGCCAGCAGCGCCCGCGGCGAAGAGCAGTTCTTC. The V gene is TRBV9, the J gene TRBJ2-1; no clear D. In germline, CDR1 is SGDLS, CDR2 YYNGEE. The ends were cut back, 3 bases at V and 10 bases at J, with 11 bases in the middle. The CDR3 loop spans 12 amino acids. Using reference TRBV9 and TRBJ2-1 for the parts outside the CDR3, the full variable domain is DSGVTQTPKHLITATGQRVTLRCSPRSGDLSVYWYQQSLDQGLQFLIQYYNGEERAKGNILERFSAQQFPDLHSELNLSSLELGDSALYFCASSARGEEQFFGPGTRLTVL.

V is TRBV5-4 and J is TRBJ2-3; D gene ambiguous. Deletions cut 3 bases from V and 3 bases from J, with 20 bases between. CDR3 length: 17 residues. Germline assignment: CDR1 SGHNT and CDR2 YYREEE (reference sequence). The CDR3 is CASSSRVTAQGTDTQYF. For the CDR3, the DNA is TGTGCCAGCAGCTCCCGAGTAACAGCTCAAGGAACAGATACGCAGTATTTT.

This clone was recorded once. The chain combines TRBV11-2 with TRBJ2-3; D possibly corresponds to TRBD1 (5 bases). Trimming removed 8 bases at V and 14 bases at J, with 26 bases between. The CDR3 has 14 amino acids. Per germline, CDR1 SGHAT and CDR2 FQNNGV. The DNA of the CDR3 is TGTGCCAGCCCCTCTACCGGAAGGGGCGCCGATCTGTATTTT. It codes for CASPSTGRGADLYF.

In the case of this clone: Distinct nucleotide sequences in the sample also encode this CDR3. The chain has TRBV13 and TRBJ2-3; D is undetermined. Germline V gives CDR1 PRHDT, CDR2 FYEKMQ (reference sequence). This CDR3 has 13 residues. With 1 base removed from V and 3 bases from J, the gap between germline ends came to 5 bases. The CDR3: CASSLAGTDTQYF. CDR3 DNA sequence: TGTGCCAGCAGCTTAGCAGGAACAGATACGCAGTATTTT. The whole variable domain, remainder taken from reference TRBV13 and TRBJ2-3, is AAGVIQSPRHLIKEKRETATLKCYPIPRHDTVYWYQQGPGQDPQFLISFYEKMQSDKGSIPDRFSAQQFSDYHSELNMSSLELGDSALYFCASSLAGTDTQYFGPGTRLTVL.

The chain recombines TRBV6-4 with TRBJ2-1; 8 nucleotides line up with TRBD2. The CDR3 is 18 amino acids. Germline CDR1 is MRHNA and CDR2 is SNTAGT. Unmatched junction bases numbered 9, after V lost 2 bases and J lost 0 bases. CDR3 coding DNA: TGTGCCAGCAGTGACAGGGGCCGGCGGGGGGTCTCCTACAATGAGCAGTTCTTC. Amino acids: CASSDRGRRGVSYNEQFF.

The chain carries TRBV7-3 and TRBJ1-1; 10 bases match TRBD1. The CDR3 sequence is 13 residues long. V was pared by 5 bases and J by 4 bases, with 1 base of the junction left unmatched. Germline loops: CDR1 SGHTA, CDR2 FQGTGA. CDR3 DNA sequence: TGTGCCAGCAGCGGACAGGGGGGCACTGAAGCTTTCTTT. Translation gives CASSGQGGTEAFF.

The chain carries TRBV7-9 and TRBJ2-1; 12 bases align to TRBD2. CDR1 is SEHNR, CDR2 FQNEAQ, per germline (reference sequence). The CDR3 sequence is 15 residues long. V was clipped by 3 bases and J by 10 bases; unmatched bases: 7. The CDR3 nucleotides read TGTGCCAGCAGCTTCCGAAGGACTAGCGGGGAAGAGCAGTTCTTC. This sequence encodes CASSFRRTSGEEQFF.

The chain couples TRBV2 to TRBJ1-5, with a tentative D call TRBD1 (6 bases). Trimming pared 4 bases from V and 5 bases from J, leaving 15 bases between. Germline V CDR1 and CDR2: SNHLY, FYNNEI. This CDR3 comprises 15 residues. CDR3 nucleotides: TGTGCCAGCAGTGGGTCAGACAGGTCATATCAGCCCCAGCATTTT. Translated: CASSGSDRSYQPQHF.

The rearrangement joins TRBV11-2 to TRBJ2-7, with D tentatively TRBD1 (6 bases). CDR1 and CDR2 (germline): SGHAT, FQNNGV. The V end was cut by 4 bases, the J end by 0 bases, with 19 bases between. The CDR3 spans 17 residues. For the CDR3, the DNA is TGTGCCAGCAGCTCCCTCTCGGGACACCCCAGCTCCTACGAGCAGTACTTC. Translating gives CASSSLSGHPSSYEQYF. The full variable domain, its missing parts supplied by reference TRBV11-2 and TRBJ2-7, is EAGVAQSPRYKIIEKRQSVAFWCNPISGHATLYWYQQILGQGPKLLIQFQNNGVVDDSQLPKDRFSAERLKGVDSTLKIQPAKLEDSAVYLCASSSLSGHPSSYEQYFGPGTRLTVT.

The chain uses TRBV3-1 (or the pseudogene TRBV3-2) and TRBJ1-4; D may be TRBD1 (6 bases). Germline CDR1 is LGHDT and CDR2 is YNNKEL (reference sequence). Trimming removed 1 base from V and 5 bases from J, with 17 bases in between. This CDR3 region has 17 residues. CDR3 in DNA: TGTGCCAGCAGCCAAGTTTCGCCTCAGGGGAGAAATGAAAAACTGTTTTTT. Translated: CASSQVSPQGRNEKLFF.